One sample yielded the 7 T cell receptor beta chains listed below, sequenced in a study of T-cell memory formation after mild COVID-19. TCRdb ran MiXCR on the 5' RACE reads and lists one entry per CDR3 protein. Among about 560,000 distinct CDR3 sequences listed, about a fifth were seen once. The material sequenced was PBMCs or a T cell subset sorted from them (not recorded which). These receptors all come from an adult woman who had mild COVID-19 (a few samples of this study predate the infection). Cell type and time point are not known.

This clonotype was recorded a few times. V gene TRBV5-1 combines with J gene TRBJ2-7; 7 bases map to TRBD1. V was clipped by 3 bases and J by 6 bases; unmatched bases: 6. This CDR3 region has 13 residues. In germline, CDR1 is SGHRS, CDR2 YFSETQ. The CDR3 sequence is CASSWDSLREQYF. As DNA, the CDR3 is TGCGCCAGCAGCTGGGACAGTCTGCGCGAGCAGTACTTC.

This clonotype was detected a few times. This chain links TRBV29-1 with TRBJ1-1; 7 nucleotides match TRBD1. CDR1 SQVTM and CDR2 ANQGSEA come from the germline V gene. V was pared by 6 bases and J by 4 bases, with 2 bases of the junction left unmatched. The CDR3 extends over 11 amino acids. CDR3 bases: TGCAGCGTACACAGGGGCACTGAAGCTTTCTTT. Translating it yields CSVHRGTEAFF.

This clonotype came up a few times. The chain employs TRBV19 and TRBJ1-1, with D hard to call. Germline V gives CDR1 LNHDA, CDR2 SQIVND (reference sequence). This CDR3 is 15 amino acids long. Trimming removed 3 bases at V and 0 bases at J, with 11 bases between. In DNA form, the CDR3 reads TGTGCCAGTAGTATCATTAGTGTGGTGAACACTGAAGCTTTCTTT. Translation: CASSIISVVNTEAFF.

This clonotype showed up just once. CDR3 DNA sequence: TGCAGTGCTAGAGATATTGGGGTTGAGCAGTTCTTC. Its translation: CSARDIGVEQFF. The chain joins TRBV20-1 to TRBJ2-1; no firm D call. Germline V CDR1 and CDR2: DFQATT, SNEGSKA (reference sequence). CDR3 size: 12 residues. V was cut by 0 bases and J by 9 bases, with 9 bases left in between.

This clonotype occurred a few times. The rearrangement links TRBV15 to TRBJ1-3; D is possibly TRBD1 (6 bases). The CDR3 spans 17 residues. The germline V gene encodes CDR1 LNHNV and CDR2 YYDKDF (reference sequence). Trimming shortened V by 0 bases and J by 3 bases, and 15 bases separated the two germline ends. The CDR3 DNA follows: TGTGCCACCAGCAGAGATCATAGGGGGGCATATGGAAACACCATATATTTT. Translation gives CATSRDHRGAYGNTIYF.

The V and J genes are TRBV5-1 and TRBJ2-7, with a tentative D call TRBD2 (6 bases). The V end lost 0 bases, the J end lost 5 bases, and 12 bases lay between the germline ends. The CDR3 spans 14 residues. Germline values: CDR1 SGHRS, CDR2 YFSETQ. In DNA, the CDR3 is TGCGCCAGCAGCTTGGTGGCGGGGAGGAACGAGCAGTACTTC. Amino acids: CASSLVAGRNEQYF.

This clonotype has only one observation. This chain uses TRBV7-9 with TRBJ1-2; perhaps TRBD1 as D (5 bases). With 0 bases removed from V and 8 bases from J, the gap between germline ends came to 19 bases. Per the germline V gene, CDR1 is SEHNR and CDR2 is FQNEAQ (reference sequence). CDR3 length: 16 amino acids. The CDR3 loop reads CASSLAVLMGEGGYTF. CDR3 DNA sequence: TGTGCCAGCAGCTTAGCCGTTTTGATGGGGGAAGGCGGCTACACCTTC.